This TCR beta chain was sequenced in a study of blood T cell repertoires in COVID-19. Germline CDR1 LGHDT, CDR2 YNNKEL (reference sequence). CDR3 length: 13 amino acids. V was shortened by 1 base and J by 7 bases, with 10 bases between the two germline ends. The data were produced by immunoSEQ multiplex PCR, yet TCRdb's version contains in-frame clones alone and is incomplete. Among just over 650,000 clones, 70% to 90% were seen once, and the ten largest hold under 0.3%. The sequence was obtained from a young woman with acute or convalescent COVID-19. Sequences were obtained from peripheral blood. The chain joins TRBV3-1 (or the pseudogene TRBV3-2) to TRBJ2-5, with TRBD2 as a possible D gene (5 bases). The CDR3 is CASSQGPRGTQYF. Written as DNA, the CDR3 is TGTGCCAGCAGCCAAGGCCCTCGGGGGACCCAGTACTTC.